These 6 T cell receptor beta chains were sequenced from one sample in a study of T cells in Graves' hyperthyroidism and ophthalmopathy. RNA transcripts provided the source from which TCR beta CDR3 regions were amplified. In the first-round RT-PCR of the TCR CDR3, the HTBI primer set was used. MiXCR, run by TCRdb on the multiplex PCR reads, gives a single entry per CDR3 protein. The top ten clones hold 9% to 9.5% of a sample with around 400,000 distinct CDR3 sequences, about 13% of them seen once. The sequencing input was blood. The receptors shown here come from a woman younger than 30 with Graves' hyperthyroidism.

This clonotype showed up many times. The chain uses TRBV7-9 and TRBJ2-2, with D uncertain. CDR1 and CDR2 from the germline V gene are SEHNR and FQNEAQ (reference sequence). V lost 11 bases and J 7 bases, leaving 11 bases between the germline ends. This CDR3 is 11 amino acids long. DNA for the CDR3: TGTGCCTGCTCAGTTAACGGGGAGCTGTTTTTT. Protein sequence: CACSVNGELFF.

In this sample, this clonotype turned up many times. The gene calls are TRBV20-1 and TRBJ2-4; perhaps D is TRBD1 or TRBD2 (5 bases each). The CDR3 has 16 residues. Trimming removed 0 bases at V and 8 bases at J, with 20 bases between. Germline lookup yields CDR1 DFQATT and CDR2 SNEGSKA (reference sequence). CDR3 in amino acids: CSARDLGEQGMDIQYF. In nucleotides, the CDR3 is TGCAGTGCTAGAGATCTCGGGGAGCAGGGTATGGACATTCAGTACTTC.

This clonotype came up a few times. The chain has TRBV10-3 and TRBJ2-2; D is undetermined. The CDR3 has 12 amino acids. The germline V gene has CDR1 ENHRY and CDR2 SYGVKD. The V gene lost 6 bases and the J gene lost 7 bases, with 9 bases spanning the gap. CDR3 sequence: CAISLGVGELFF. The DNA for the CDR3 is TGTGCCATCAGCCTAGGAGTCGGGGAGCTGTTTTTT.

This clonotype came up many times. The rearrangement links TRBV2 to TRBJ2-2; D uncertain. The CDR3 has 14 amino acids. The V and J ends lost 7 bases and 5 bases respectively, with 14 bases between them. CDR1 and CDR2 (germline): SNHLY, FYNNEI. The CDR3 DNA is TGTGCCAGCACCATCGTACTGGGAACCGGGGAGCTGTTTTTT. Translation gives CASTIVLGTGELFF.

This clonotype appeared a few times. The chain links TRBV5-1 to TRBJ2-6; 9 nucleotides align to TRBD1. Per germline, CDR1 SGHRS and CDR2 YFSETQ. CDR3 length equals 19 residues. Unmatched junction bases numbered 13, after V lost 3 bases and J lost 3 bases. In nucleotides, the CDR3 is TGCGCCAGCAGCTCCTCCTCCGGGACAGGGTATAGTGGGGCCAACGTCCTGACTTTC. It codes for CASSSSSGTGYSGANVLTF. The full variable domain, with the rest looked up from reference TRBV5-1 and TRBJ2-6, is KAGVTQTPRYLIKTRGQQVTLSCSPISGHRSVSWYQQTPGQGLQFLFEYFSETQRNKGNFPGRFSGRQFSNSRSEMNVSTLELGDSALYLCASSSSSGTGYSGANVLTFGAGSRLTVL.

This clonotype has ten or more counts. The chain is built from TRBV6-4 and TRBJ2-1; 10 bases are a match to TRBD1. Germline V gives CDR1 MRHNA, CDR2 SNTAGT. The ends lost 5 bases at V and 7 bases at J; junction bases unmatched: 5. CDR3 length: 14 residues. The CDR3 reads CASSPGQGSNEQFF. The CDR3 region has the DNA TGTGCCAGCAGTCCGGGACAGGGGAGTAATGAGCAGTTCTTC.